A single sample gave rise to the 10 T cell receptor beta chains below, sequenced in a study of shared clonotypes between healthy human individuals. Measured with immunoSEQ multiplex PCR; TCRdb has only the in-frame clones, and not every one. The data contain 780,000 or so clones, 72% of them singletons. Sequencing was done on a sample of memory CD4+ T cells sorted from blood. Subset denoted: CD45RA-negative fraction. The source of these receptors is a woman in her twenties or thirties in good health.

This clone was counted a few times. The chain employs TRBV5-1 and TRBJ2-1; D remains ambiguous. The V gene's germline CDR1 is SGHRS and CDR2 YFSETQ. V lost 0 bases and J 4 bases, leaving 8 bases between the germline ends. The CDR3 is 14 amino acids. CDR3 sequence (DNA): TGCGCCAGCAGCTTGGATAGTGGTTACAATGAGCAGTTCTTC. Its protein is CASSLDSGYNEQFF.

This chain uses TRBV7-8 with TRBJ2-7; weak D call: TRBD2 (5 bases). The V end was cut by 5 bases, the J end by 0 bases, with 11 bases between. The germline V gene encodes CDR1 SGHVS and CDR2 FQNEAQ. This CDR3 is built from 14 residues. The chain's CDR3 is CASSGLVSSYEQYF. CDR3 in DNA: TGTGCCAGCAGCGGACTGGTAAGCTCCTACGAGCAGTACTTC.

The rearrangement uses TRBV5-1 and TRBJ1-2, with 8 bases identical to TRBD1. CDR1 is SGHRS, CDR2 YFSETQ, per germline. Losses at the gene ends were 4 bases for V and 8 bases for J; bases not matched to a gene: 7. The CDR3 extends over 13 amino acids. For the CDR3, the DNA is TGCGCCAGCAGCGCGGGACAGGAGCAAGGCTACACCTTC. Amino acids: CASSAGQEQGYTF.

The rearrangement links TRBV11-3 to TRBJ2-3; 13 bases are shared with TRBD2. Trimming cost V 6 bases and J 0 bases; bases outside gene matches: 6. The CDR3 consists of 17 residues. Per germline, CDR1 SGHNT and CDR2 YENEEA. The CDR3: CASSRTSGGLSTDTQYF. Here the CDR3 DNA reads TGTGCCAGCAGTCGGACTAGCGGGGGACTAAGCACAGATACGCAGTATTTT.

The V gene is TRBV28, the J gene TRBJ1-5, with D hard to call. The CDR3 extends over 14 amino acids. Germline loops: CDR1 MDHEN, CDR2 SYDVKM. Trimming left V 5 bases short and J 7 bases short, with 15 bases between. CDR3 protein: CASSPQWGGQPQHF. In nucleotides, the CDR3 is TGTGCCAGCAGTCCGCAATGGGGAGGCCAGCCCCAGCATTTT.

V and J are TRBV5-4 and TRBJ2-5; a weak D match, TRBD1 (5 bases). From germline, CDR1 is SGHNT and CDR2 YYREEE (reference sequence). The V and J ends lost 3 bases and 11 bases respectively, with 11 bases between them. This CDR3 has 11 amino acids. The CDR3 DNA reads TGTGCCAGCAGCTCATCAGGGTTGCAGTACTTC. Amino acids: CASSSSGLQYF.

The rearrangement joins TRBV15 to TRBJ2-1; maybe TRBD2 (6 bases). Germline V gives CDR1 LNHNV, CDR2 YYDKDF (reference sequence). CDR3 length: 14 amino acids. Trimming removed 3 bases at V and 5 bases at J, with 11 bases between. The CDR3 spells CATSSSGTHNEQFF. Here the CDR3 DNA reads TGTGCCACCAGCAGCTCCGGGACTCACAATGAGCAGTTCTTC.

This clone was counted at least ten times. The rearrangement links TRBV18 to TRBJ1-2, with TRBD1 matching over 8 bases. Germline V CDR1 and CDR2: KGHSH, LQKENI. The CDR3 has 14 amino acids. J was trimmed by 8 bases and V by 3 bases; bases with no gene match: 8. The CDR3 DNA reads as TGTGCCAGCTCACCCGGACAGGGTGAAGGAGGCTACACCTTC. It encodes CASSPGQGEGGYTF. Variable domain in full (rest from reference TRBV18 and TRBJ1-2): NAGVMQNPRHLVRRRGQEARLRCSPMKGHSHVYWYRQLPEEGLKFMVYLQKENIIDESGMPKERFSAEFPKEGPSILRIQQVVRGDSAAYFCASSPGQGEGGYTFGSGTRLTVV.

The CDR3: CASSLDAGVNEQFF. The DNA of the CDR3 is TGTGCCAGCAGCTTAGATGCAGGGGTCAATGAGCAGTTCTTC. This chain links TRBV11-2 with TRBJ2-1; a weak D match, TRBD1 (6 bases). Per the germline V gene, CDR1 is SGHAT and CDR2 is FQNNGV. The length of the CDR3 is 14 residues. Trimming shortened V by 0 bases and J by 6 bases, and 9 bases separated the two germline ends.

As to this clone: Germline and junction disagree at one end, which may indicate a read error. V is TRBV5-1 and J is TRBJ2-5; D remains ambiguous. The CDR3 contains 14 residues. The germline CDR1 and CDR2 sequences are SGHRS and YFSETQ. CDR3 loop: CASSLMADQEAQYF. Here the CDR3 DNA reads TGCGCCAGCAGCTTGATGGCGGACCAAGAGGCCCAGTACTTC.